The TCR beta chain under discussion was sequenced for a study of cytomegalovirus exposure and HLA in healthy donors. Broader study findings: Per a later analysis, about 15,000 TCR beta sequences showed association with HLA alleles at 0.05 false discovery rate. TCR beta chains associated with HLA were, in a later analysis, more clonally expanded than equally common others. In vitro experiments confirmed that a few CMV-associated chains were specific for CMV antigens.

On this clone: Its target is unknown.

Deletions cut 2 bases from V and 2 bases from J, with 15 bases between. Germline CDR1 reads SGHDT; CDR2 reads YYEEEE. CDR3 length: 16 residues. PCR primers comprised 60 Vbeta and 13 Jbeta primers. Libraries were prepared by immunoSEQ multiplex PCR; TCRdb keeps only in-frame clonotypes and omits some of them. The table has roughly 180,000 clones, more than 65% seen once; the top ten hold roughly 1.5%. The chain couples TRBV5-6 to TRBJ2-3, with D possibly TRBD2 on 5 matching bases. Material: PBMCs. The sequence derives from a girl under 18 in good health and CMV-seropositive. The CDR3 DNA follows: TGTGCCAGCAGCTTTACTCAAGGACTCGACACAGATACGCAGTATTTT. The encoded protein is CASSFTQGLDTDTQYF.